Each of the 24 T cell receptor beta chains below was sequenced from the same sample in a study of blood T cell repertoires in COVID-19. Using immunoSEQ multiplex PCR, the repertoire was profiled, and TCRdb retains in-frame clones only, with some absent. This sample has roughly 120,000 clones, with 71% found just once. Sequences were obtained from peripheral blood. The receptors derive from a human donor with acute or convalescent COVID-19. The donor label of this sample is uncertain.

This chain uses TRBV28 with TRBJ1-4, with D maybe TRBD1 (6 bases). Trimming took 4 bases from V and 8 from J, leaving 14 bases between them. The CDR3 covers 14 residues. Germline CDR1 reads MDHEN; CDR2 reads SYDVKM. This CDR3 is CASSSPRGWEKLFF. The CDR3 coding sequence is TGTGCCAGCAGTTCCCCAAGGGGGTGGGAAAAACTGTTTTTT.

V usage is TRBV4-1 and J usage is TRBJ2-3; D is unresolved. Germline CDR1 reads MGHRA; CDR2 reads YSYEKL. V was shortened by 0 bases and J by 2 bases, with 12 bases between the two germline ends. This CDR3 contains 16 residues. CDR3 sequence: CASSQEAPTNTDTQYF. DNA for the CDR3: TGCGCCAGCAGCCAAGAGGCTCCCACCAACACAGATACGCAGTATTTT.

The chain joins TRBV6-5 to TRBJ2-7; D is perhaps TRBD1 (5 bases). The V and J ends lost 7 bases and 2 bases respectively, with 15 bases between them. The germline V gene encodes CDR1 MNHEY and CDR2 SVGAGI. CDR3 length: 14 residues. The CDR3: CASTLGDLTYEQYV. The DNA of the CDR3 is TGTGCCAGCACTCTAGGGGATCTAACCTACGAGCAGTACGTC.

In this sample, this clone turned up once. V is TRBV27 and J is TRBJ2-2; TRBD2 matches 10 bases. Germline V gene data show CDR1 as MNHEY and CDR2 as SMNVEV (reference sequence). V gave up 2 bases and J gave up 2 bases; unmatched junction bases: 5. This CDR3 has 17 amino acids. The CDR3 loop is CASSLIASGGNTGELFF. The CDR3 nucleotides read TGTGCCAGCAGTTTAATCGCTAGCGGGGGCAACACCGGGGAGCTGTTTTTT.

The chain combines TRBV11-2 with TRBJ1-4, with 7 bases lining up with TRBD1. The germline gives CDR1 SGHAT, CDR2 FQNNGV. The CDR3 is 16 amino acids. The trim removed 5 bases at V and 0 bases at J, leaving 6 bases unmatched. The CDR3 reads CASSPLTGPTNEKLFF. CDR3 in DNA: TGTGCCAGCAGCCCCCTGACAGGGCCAACTAATGAAAAACTGTTTTTT.

The chain has TRBV27 and TRBJ2-3; D is perhaps TRBD2 (7 bases). The germline V gene has CDR1 MNHEY and CDR2 SMNVEV (reference sequence). This CDR3 has 15 residues. The V gene lost 7 bases and the J gene lost 2 bases, with 16 bases spanning the gap. CDR3 amino acids: CASTLGGADTDTQYF. As DNA, the CDR3 is TGTGCCAGCACCCTGGGGGGGGCTGACACAGATACGCAGTATTTT.

This clone is a singleton in its sample. V is TRBV7-3 and J is TRBJ1-6; 7 nucleotides match TRBD1. V shed 2 bases, J shed 0 bases, and the junction held 10 bases outside the gene matches. This CDR3 contains 19 residues. Germline V gene sequence: CDR1 SGHTA, CDR2 FQGTGA. CDR3 in amino acids: CASSLDRAPSSSYNSPLHF. The CDR3, as DNA: TGTGCCAGCAGCTTAGACAGGGCGCCCTCCAGCTCCTATAATTCACCCCTCCACTTT.

This clone was observed a single time. The chain uses TRBV5-4 and TRBJ2-3; 11 nucleotides agree with TRBD1. Losses at the gene ends were 5 bases for V and 4 bases for J; bases not matched to a gene: 9. The germline gives CDR1 SGHNT, CDR2 YYREEE (reference sequence). This CDR3 is built from 16 residues. CDR3: CASRPFPGQGADTQYF. The CDR3 DNA is TGTGCCAGCAGACCCTTTCCGGGACAGGGGGCAGATACGCAGTATTTT.

The genes are TRBV5-1 and TRBJ2-1, with D possibly matching TRBD2 (6 bases). Germline assignment: CDR1 SGHRS and CDR2 YFSETQ. The CDR3 has 14 residues. V was cut by 0 bases and J by 8 bases, with 12 bases left in between. The DNA for the CDR3 is TGCGCCAGCAGCTTGGTTGCGGGGTCGTATGAGCAGTTCTTC. Its protein product is CASSLVAGSYEQFF.

This clone has just a few counts. J is TRBJ1-2 and V is TRBV5-1, with D tentatively TRBD1 (6 bases). Germline V gene lookup returns CDR1 SGHRS and CDR2 YFSETQ. The CDR3 sequence is 16 residues long. Deletions cut 0 bases from V and 3 bases from J, with 15 bases between. CDR3 bases: TGCGCCAGCAGCTTGGGGGCCCAGGGGTACGACTATGGCTACACCTTC. It translates to CASSLGAQGYDYGYTF.

The chain couples TRBV5-1 to TRBJ1-1; D may be TRBD1 (6 bases). V lost 5 bases and J 5 bases, leaving 19 bases between the germline ends. This CDR3 spans 15 amino acids. Germline CDR1 is SGHRS and CDR2 is YFSETQ. CDR3 DNA: TGCGCCAGCAGTCGGACCGGGACACGGATGACTGAAGCTTTCTTT. Translated: CASSRTGTRMTEAFF.

The V call is TRBV19, the J call TRBJ2-7, with 7 bases fitting TRBD2. Germline V gene lookup returns CDR1 LNHDA and CDR2 SQIVND (reference sequence). The length of the CDR3 is 15 residues. V gave up 6 bases and J gave up 2 bases; unmatched junction bases: 10. CDR3 residues: CASSPGASGAYEQYF. Written as DNA, the CDR3 is TGTGCCAGTAGCCCCGGGGCCAGCGGGGCCTACGAGCAGTACTTC.

This clone occurred many times. The chain employs TRBV19 and TRBJ2-5; TRBD1 matches 10 bases. V dropped 4 bases and J dropped 7; count of bases not matched to a gene: 3. The germline CDR1 and CDR2 sequences are LNHDA and SQIVND (reference sequence). The CDR3 has 13 residues. The DNA for the CDR3 is TGTGCCAGTAGTACCCGGGACAGGGGGACCCAGTACTTC. Translation: CASSTRDRGTQYF. Using reference TRBV19 and TRBJ2-5 for the parts outside the CDR3, the full variable domain is DGGITQSPKYLFRKEGQNVTLSCEQNLNHDAMYWYRQDPGQGLRLIYYSQIVNDFQKGDIAEGYSVSREKKESFPLTVTSAQKNPTAFYLCASSTRDRGTQYFGPGTRLLVL.

Only one count was recorded for this clone. V gene TRBV19 combines with J gene TRBJ1-2; perhaps TRBD1 as D (6 bases). CDR3 length: 12 amino acids. Per the germline V gene, CDR1 is LNHDA and CDR2 is SQIVND (reference sequence). Between the trimmed V and J ends, which lost 4 bases and 8 bases, there was a span of 11 bases. The CDR3 here is CASSTRQAGYTF. CDR3 in DNA: TGTGCCAGTAGTACCCGACAGGCGGGCTACACCTTC.

V is TRBV6-5 and J is TRBJ1-3; possibly TRBD1 for D (5 bases). Germline CDR1 and CDR2: MNHEY and SVGAGI. This CDR3 comprises 15 residues. Between the trimmed V and J ends, which lost 4 bases and 1 base, there was a span of 11 bases. CDR3 protein: CASSSMQGSGNTIYF. The CDR3 nucleotides read TGTGCCAGCAGTTCGATGCAGGGATCTGGAAACACCATATATTTT.

The chain joins TRBV9 to TRBJ2-3; D ambiguous. CDR3 length: 14 amino acids. Germline V gene data show CDR1 as SGDLS and CDR2 as YYNGEE. The V and J ends lost 0 bases and 0 bases respectively, with 5 bases between them. CDR3 DNA sequence: TGTGCCAGCAGCGTAGATAGTAGCACAGATACGCAGTATTTT. Its translation: CASSVDSSTDTQYF.

This chain links TRBV7-9 with TRBJ2-4; 7 positions match TRBD1. V lost 3 bases and J lost 1; bases outside the gene matches: 9. The CDR3 has 17 residues. Germline assignment: CDR1 SEHNR and CDR2 FQNEAQ (reference sequence). The CDR3 reads CASSFLEGRGAKNIQYF. DNA for the CDR3: TGTGCCAGCAGCTTCCTTGAGGGCAGGGGGGCCAAAAACATTCAGTACTTC.

Comment on this clone: One base away lies a much larger clone, so this may be a sequencing read error. The J gene is TRBJ2-5, the V gene TRBV7-6; D is uncertain. The V gene's germline CDR1 is SGHVS and CDR2 FNYEAQ. Trimming removed 5 bases at V and 3 bases at J, with 4 bases between. This CDR3 region has 11 residues. CDR3 sequence: CASSQKETQYF. The CDR3 nucleotides are TGTGCCAGCAGCCAAAAAGAGACCCAGTACTTC.

The J gene is TRBJ2-7, the V gene TRBV11-2; possibly TRBD1 for D (6 bases). Trimming stripped 4 bases from V and 7 bases from J, with 11 bases between. The CDR3 runs to 12 residues. Germline V gene data show CDR1 as SGHAT and CDR2 as FQNNGV. This CDR3 reads CASSYRVGEQYF. CDR3 in DNA: TGTGCCAGCAGCTACAGGGTGGGAGAGCAGTACTTC. Complete variable domain (other parts from reference TRBV11-2 and TRBJ2-7): EAGVAQSPRYKIIEKRQSVAFWCNPISGHATLYWYQQILGQGPKLLIQFQNNGVVDDSQLPKDRFSAERLKGVDSTLKIQPAKLEDSAVYLCASSYRVGEQYFGPGTRLTVT.

Here the CDR3 reads CASRPGTGPQLDSNQPQHF. The CDR3 nucleotides are TGCGCCAGCAGACCCGGGACAGGGCCCCAACTCGATAGCAATCAGCCCCAGCATTTT. The V gene is TRBV10-1, the J gene TRBJ1-5; 9 bases are a match to TRBD1. CDR3 length equals 19 residues. With 6 bases clipped from V and 0 bases from J, the junction kept 15 bases outside the gene matches. Germline V gives CDR1 WNHNN, CDR2 SYGVQD (reference sequence).

The chain carries TRBV6-5 and TRBJ1-2, with a weak D call TRBD1 (5 bases). Trimming removed 6 bases from V and 3 bases from J, with 14 bases in between. CDR1 and CDR2 (germline): MNHEY, SVGAGI. The CDR3 totals 14 residues. This CDR3 is CASSRMGGDYGYTF. CDR3 DNA: TGTGCCAGCAGCAGAATGGGGGGGGACTATGGCTACACCTTC.

The chain carries TRBV5-6 and TRBJ1-1; 7 bases are shared with TRBD1. Germline values: CDR1 SGHDT, CDR2 YYEEEE. Germline trimming cut 6 bases from V and 0 bases from J; bases unmatched to any gene: 5. This CDR3 is built from 14 residues. The CDR3 here is CASTPGQLNTEAFF. CDR3 DNA: TGTGCCAGCACCCCGGGACAGCTGAACACTGAAGCTTTCTTT.

This chain uses TRBV6-2 or TRBV6-3 with TRBJ1-2; a possible D gene is TRBD1 (6 bases). From germline, CDR1 is MNHEY and CDR2 SVGEGT. The CDR3 is 15 amino acids. The ends were cut back, 2 bases at V and 8 bases at J, with 18 bases in the middle. In DNA, the CDR3 is TGTGCCAGCAGTTACGCCCCTGTCTGGGGGCACGGCTACACCTTC. Translated: CASSYAPVWGHGYTF.

The V call is TRBV13, the J call TRBJ2-2; 8 bases are shared with TRBD1. V shed 5 bases, J shed 4 bases, and the junction held 12 bases outside the gene matches. Looked up from germline, CDR1 is PRHDT and CDR2 is FYEKMQ (reference sequence). The CDR3 is 17 amino acids. The CDR3 nucleotides are TGTGCCAGCAGCCAACAGGGGGAAGACGGGGGCACCGGGGAGCTGTTTTTT. Amino acids: CASSQQGEDGGTGELFF.